This T cell receptor (beta chain) was identified in a study of cytomegalovirus exposure and HLA in healthy donors. Study-level points and caveats: Researchers counted roughly 150 TCR beta chains as cytomegalovirus-associated.

Notes on this clone: The antigen remains unidentified.

PCR used 60 Vbeta primers and 13 Jbeta primers. TCRdb's copy holds only in-frame clones and misses some; the assay was immunoSEQ multiplex PCR. The table has tens of thousands of clones, 60% to 75% seen once. Trimming took off 4 bases at V and 4 bases at J, with 17 bases between the two ends. Germline V gene data show CDR1 as SGDLS and CDR2 as YYNGEE. CDR3 size: 15 residues. V gene TRBV9 combines with J gene TRBJ1-2; a weak D match, TRBD1 (5 bases). The sequenced sample was PBMCs. The TCR originated in a woman aged 50 to 65 in good health and CMV-seronegative. CDR3 protein: CASSHTLDNIYGYTF. CDR3 DNA: TGTGCCAGCAGCCACACCTTGGACAACATCTATGGCTACACCTTC.